This T cell receptor (beta chain) was recovered during a study of blood T cell repertoires in COVID-19. Assay: immunoSEQ multiplex PCR; the TCRdb copy retains only in-frame clones and omits some. The sample contains approximately 310,000 clones, roughly 85% of which appear only once. Before they entered the study, exposed participants had met a COVID-19 case within 2 weeks. CDR3 length equals 18 residues. V shed 4 bases, J shed 2 bases, and the junction held 9 bases outside the gene matches. Germline-derived CDR1 and CDR2 are MGHRA and YSYEKL. The sequenced sample consisted of PBMCs or T cells enriched from blood (not recorded which). The chain links TRBV4-1 to TRBJ2-3; 13 positions match TRBD2. This clonotype originated in a woman aged 30 to 39 who had been exposed to COVID-19. The CDR3 sequence is CASSLGTSGIPDTDTQYF. In nucleotides, the CDR3 is TGCGCCAGCAGCCTCGGGACTAGCGGGATTCCAGACACAGATACGCAGTATTTT.